The clone carrying this TCR beta chain was picked up many times. This record comes from a study of identical twins. TCRdb reanalysed the 5' RACE reads using MiXCR and keeps one entry per CDR3 protein. The sample comprises 1.5 million to 2 million distinct CDR3 sequences, under 35% of which are singletons, and approximately 0.25% rests with the top ten. The germline gives CDR1 ENHRY, CDR2 SYGVKD. The CDR3 is 13 residues long. V was clipped by 9 bases and J by 6 bases; unmatched bases: 6. Donors uniformly comprised healthy Caucasians. The receptor was isolated from a newborn girl in good health. The chain employs TRBV10-3 and TRBJ2-7; 12 bases match TRBD2. Material: cord blood. This CDR3 reads CAMSLGLAGEQYF. CDR3 DNA: TGTGCCATGTCTCTGGGACTAGCGGGCGAGCAGTACTTC.